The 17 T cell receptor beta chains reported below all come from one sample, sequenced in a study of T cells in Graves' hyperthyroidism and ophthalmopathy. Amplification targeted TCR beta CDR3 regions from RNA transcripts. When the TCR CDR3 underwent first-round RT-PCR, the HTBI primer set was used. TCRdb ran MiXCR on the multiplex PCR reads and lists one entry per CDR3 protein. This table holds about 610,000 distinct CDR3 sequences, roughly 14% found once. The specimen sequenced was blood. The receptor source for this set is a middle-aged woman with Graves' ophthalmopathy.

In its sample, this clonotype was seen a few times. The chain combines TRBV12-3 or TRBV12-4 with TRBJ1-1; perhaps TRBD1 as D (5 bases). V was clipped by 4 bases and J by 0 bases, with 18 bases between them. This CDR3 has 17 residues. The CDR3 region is CASSYSRSGPMNTEAFF. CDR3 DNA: TGTGCCAGCAGTTACTCCCGCTCAGGGCCAATGAACACTGAAGCTTTCTTT.

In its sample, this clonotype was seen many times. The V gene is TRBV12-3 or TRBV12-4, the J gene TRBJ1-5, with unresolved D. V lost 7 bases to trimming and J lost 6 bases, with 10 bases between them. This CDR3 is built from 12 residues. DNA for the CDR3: TGTGCCAGCACCCCCGGTGGTCAGCCCCAGCATTTT. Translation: CASTPGGQPQHF.

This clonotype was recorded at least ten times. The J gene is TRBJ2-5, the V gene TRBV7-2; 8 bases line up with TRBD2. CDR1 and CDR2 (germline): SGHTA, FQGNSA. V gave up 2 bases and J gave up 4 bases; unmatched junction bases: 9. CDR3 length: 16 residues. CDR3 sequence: CASSLLTGGGGETQYF. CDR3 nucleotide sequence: TGTGCCAGCAGCTTATTGACGGGAGGGGGGGGAGAGACCCAGTACTTC.

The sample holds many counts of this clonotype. CDR3 amino acids: CASSSDRGRETQYF. The CDR3, as DNA: TGTGCCAGCAGCTCGGACAGGGGACGCGAGACCCAGTACTTC. V gene TRBV7-2 combines with J gene TRBJ2-5, with 9 bases identical to TRBD1. CDR3 size: 14 residues. Germline CDR1 and CDR2: SGHTA and FQGNSA. V was clipped by 4 bases and J by 5 bases; unmatched bases: 5.

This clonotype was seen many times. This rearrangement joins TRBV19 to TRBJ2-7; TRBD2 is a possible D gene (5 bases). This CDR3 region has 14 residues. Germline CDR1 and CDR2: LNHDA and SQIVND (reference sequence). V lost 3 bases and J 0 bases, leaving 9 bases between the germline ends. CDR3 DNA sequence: TGTGCCAGTAGTATTTCTAGCAGCTCCTACGAGCAGTACTTC. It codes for CASSISSSSYEQYF.

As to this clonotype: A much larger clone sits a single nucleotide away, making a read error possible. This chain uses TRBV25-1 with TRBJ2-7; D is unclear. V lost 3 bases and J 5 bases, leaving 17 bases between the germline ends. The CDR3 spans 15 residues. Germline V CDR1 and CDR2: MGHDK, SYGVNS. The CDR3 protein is CASSDPGMGINEQYF. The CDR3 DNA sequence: TGTGCCAGCAGTGATCCCGGCATGGGGATTAACGAGCAGTACTTC.

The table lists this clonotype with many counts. The CDR3 region is CASSHTENQPQHF. The CDR3, as DNA: TGTGCCAGTAGTCATACAGAGAATCAGCCCCAGCATTTT. This sequence joins TRBV19 and TRBJ1-5; unclear D gene. The CDR3 has 13 residues. Germline CDR1 and CDR2: LNHDA and SQIVND (reference sequence). V was cut by 5 bases and J by 4 bases, with 9 bases left in between.

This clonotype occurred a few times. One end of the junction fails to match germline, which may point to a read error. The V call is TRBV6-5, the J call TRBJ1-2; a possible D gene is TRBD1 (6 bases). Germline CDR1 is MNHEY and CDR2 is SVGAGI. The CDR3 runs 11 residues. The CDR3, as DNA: TGTGCCAGCAGTTACGGAGGGACATCGCTCTTC. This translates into CASSYGGTSLF.

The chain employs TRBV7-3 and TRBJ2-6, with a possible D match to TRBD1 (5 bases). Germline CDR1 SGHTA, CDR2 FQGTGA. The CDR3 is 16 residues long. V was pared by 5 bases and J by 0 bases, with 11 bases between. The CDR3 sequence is CASSQPGFSGANVLTF. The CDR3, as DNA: TGTGCCAGCAGCCAACCAGGGTTCTCTGGGGCCAACGTCCTGACTTTC.

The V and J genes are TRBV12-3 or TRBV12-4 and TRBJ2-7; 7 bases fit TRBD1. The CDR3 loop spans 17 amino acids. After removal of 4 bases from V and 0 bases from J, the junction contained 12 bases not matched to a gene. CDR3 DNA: TGTGCCAGCAGTTCAAATTCCTACCGGGACAGCTCCTACGAGCAGTACTTC. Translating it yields CASSSNSYRDSSYEQYF.

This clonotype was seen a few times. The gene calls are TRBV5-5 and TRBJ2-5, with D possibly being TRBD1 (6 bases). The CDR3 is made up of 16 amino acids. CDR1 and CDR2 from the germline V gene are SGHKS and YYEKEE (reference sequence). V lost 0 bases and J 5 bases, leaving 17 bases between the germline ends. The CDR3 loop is CASSLAVTGMGETQYF. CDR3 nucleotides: TGTGCCAGCAGCTTGGCCGTCACAGGGATGGGGGAGACCCAGTACTTC.

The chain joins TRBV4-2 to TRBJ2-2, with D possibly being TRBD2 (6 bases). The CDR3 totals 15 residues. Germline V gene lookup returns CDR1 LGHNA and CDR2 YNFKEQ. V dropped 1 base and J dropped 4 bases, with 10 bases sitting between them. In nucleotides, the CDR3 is TGTGCCAGCAGCCAAGTACTAGCAGGCACCGGGGAGCTGTTTTTT. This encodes CASSQVLAGTGELFF.

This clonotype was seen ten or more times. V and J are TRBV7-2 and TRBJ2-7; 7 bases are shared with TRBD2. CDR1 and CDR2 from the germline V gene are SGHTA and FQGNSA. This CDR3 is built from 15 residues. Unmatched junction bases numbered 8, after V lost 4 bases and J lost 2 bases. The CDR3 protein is CASSSVAGTAYEQYF. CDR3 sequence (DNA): TGTGCCAGCAGCTCCGTAGCGGGTACAGCCTACGAGCAGTACTTC. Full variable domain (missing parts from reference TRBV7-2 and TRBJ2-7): GAGVSQSPSNKVTEKGKDVELRCDPISGHTALYWYRQSLGQGLEFLIYFQGNSAPDKSGLPSDRFSAERTGGSVSTLTIQRTQQEDSAVYLCASSSVAGTAYEQYFGPGTRLTVT.

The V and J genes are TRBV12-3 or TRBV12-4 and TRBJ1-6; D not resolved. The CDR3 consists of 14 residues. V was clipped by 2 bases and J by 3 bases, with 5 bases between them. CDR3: CASSLSRYNSPLHF. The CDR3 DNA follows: TGTGCCAGCAGTTTAAGCCGCTATAATTCACCCCTCCACTTT.

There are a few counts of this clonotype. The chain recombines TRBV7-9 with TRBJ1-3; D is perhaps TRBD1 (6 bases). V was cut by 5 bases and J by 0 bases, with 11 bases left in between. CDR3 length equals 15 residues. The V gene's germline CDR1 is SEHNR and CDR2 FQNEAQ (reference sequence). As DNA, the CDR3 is TGTGCCAGCAGCCGCTCAGGGGACTCTGGAAACACCATATATTTT. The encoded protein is CASSRSGDSGNTIYF. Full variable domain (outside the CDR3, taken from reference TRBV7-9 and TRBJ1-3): DTGVSQNPRHKITKRGQNVTFRCDPISEHNRLYWYRQTLGQGPEFLTYFQNEAQLEKSRLLSDRFSAERPKGSFSTLEIQRTEQGDSAMYLCASSRSGDSGNTIYFGEGSWLTVV.

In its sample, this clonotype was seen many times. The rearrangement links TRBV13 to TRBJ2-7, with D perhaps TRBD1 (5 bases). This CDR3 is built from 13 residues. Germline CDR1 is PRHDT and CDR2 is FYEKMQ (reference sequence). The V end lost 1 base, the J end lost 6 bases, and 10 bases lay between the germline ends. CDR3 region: CASSLADTTEQYF. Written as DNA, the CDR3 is TGTGCCAGCAGCTTAGCGGACACCACCGAGCAGTACTTC. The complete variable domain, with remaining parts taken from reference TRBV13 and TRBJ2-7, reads AAGVIQSPRHLIKEKRETATLKCYPIPRHDTVYWYQQGPGQDPQFLISFYEKMQSDKGSIPDRFSAQQFSDYHSELNMSSLELGDSALYFCASSLADTTEQYFGPGTRLTVT.

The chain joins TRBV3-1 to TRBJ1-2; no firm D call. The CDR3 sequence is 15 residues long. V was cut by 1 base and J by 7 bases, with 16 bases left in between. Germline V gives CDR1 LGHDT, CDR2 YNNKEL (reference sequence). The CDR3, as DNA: TGTGCCAGCAGCCAAGGGCTGGGCAGGATTCGTGGCTACACCTTC. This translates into CASSQGLGRIRGYTF. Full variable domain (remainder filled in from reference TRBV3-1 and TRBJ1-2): DTAVSQTPKYLVTQMGNDKSIKCEQNLGHDTMYWYKQDSKKFLKIMFSYNNKELIINETVPNRFSPKSPDKAHLNLHINSLELGDSAVYFCASSQGLGRIRGYTFGSGTRLTVV.